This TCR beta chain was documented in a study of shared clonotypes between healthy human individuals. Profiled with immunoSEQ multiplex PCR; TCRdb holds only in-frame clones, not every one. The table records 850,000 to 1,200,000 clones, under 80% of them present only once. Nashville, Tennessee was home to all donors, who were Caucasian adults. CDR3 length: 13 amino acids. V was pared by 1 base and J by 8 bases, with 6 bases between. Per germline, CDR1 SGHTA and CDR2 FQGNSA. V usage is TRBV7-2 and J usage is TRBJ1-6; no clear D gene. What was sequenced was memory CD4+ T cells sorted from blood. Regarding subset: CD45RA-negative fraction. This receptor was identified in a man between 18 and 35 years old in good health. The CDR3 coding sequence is TGTGCCAGCAGCTTAGAGTCCTATTCACCCCTCCACTTT. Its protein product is CASSLESYSPLHF.